This T cell receptor beta chain was obtained from a study of Tregs in tolerant kidney transplant recipients. Study details: The nonmyeloablative bone marrow transplants came from related graft donors, with transient mixed chimerism.

The V end was cut by 4 bases, the J end by 3 bases, with 9 bases between. The CDR3 extends over 13 amino acids. Germline V gives CDR1 KGHSH, CDR2 LQKENI. This clone has only one observation. Its antigen remains unknown. General observations from the study: Tolerant patients' donor-specific Tregs expanded beyond overall Tregs, suggesting antigen-driven growth.

TCRdb's copy holds only in-frame clones and misses some; the assay was immunoSEQ multiplex PCR. Of about 77,000 clones listed, 98% are singletons. The chain is built from TRBV18 and TRBJ1-2; D unresolved. The material sequenced was CD4+ T cells from blood, taken before the transplant. This clonotype originated in a human donor who received a combined kidney and bone marrow transplant. The CDR3 loop reads CASSQSQDYGYTF. CDR3 DNA: TGTGCCAGCTCACAGTCCCAGGACTATGGCTACACCTTC.